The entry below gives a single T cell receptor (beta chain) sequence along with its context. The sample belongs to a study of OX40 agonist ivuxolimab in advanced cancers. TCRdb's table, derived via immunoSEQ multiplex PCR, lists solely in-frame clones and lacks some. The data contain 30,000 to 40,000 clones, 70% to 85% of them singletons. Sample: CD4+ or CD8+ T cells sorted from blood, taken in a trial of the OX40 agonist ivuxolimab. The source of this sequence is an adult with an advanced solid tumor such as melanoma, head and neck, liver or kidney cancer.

DNA of the CDR3: TGTGCCAGCAGTTTGAGCCGGGACGGCTCCTACGAGCAGTACTTC. Its protein product is CASSLSRDGSYEQYF. V and J are TRBV28 and TRBJ2-7; D is possibly TRBD1 or TRBD2 (5 bases each). The germline CDR1 and CDR2 sequences are MDHEN and SYDVKM. V was shortened by 3 bases and J by 0 bases, with 12 bases between the two germline ends. The CDR3 has 15 residues.